Below are 31 T cell receptor beta chains sequenced from a single sample in a study of cytomegalovirus exposure and HLA in healthy donors. The PCR made use of 60 Vbeta and 13 Jbeta primers. Sequencing was performed with immunoSEQ multiplex PCR; in TCRdb, only in-frame clones are kept and a portion is missing. The sample holds tens of thousands of clones, 83% seen once. Specimen: PBMCs. The receptors derive from a man aged 30-40 years in good health and CMV-seronegative.

The V call is TRBV4-3, the J call TRBJ1-1; a possible D gene is TRBD1 (5 bases). The germline V gene has CDR1 LGHNA and CDR2 YSLEER. This CDR3 region has 15 residues. The V gene lost 0 bases and the J gene lost 4 bases, with 12 bases spanning the gap. Written as DNA, the CDR3 is TGCGCCAGCAGCCAAGATACGGGGGACGGCACTGAAGCTTTCTTT. As protein: CASSQDTGDGTEAFF.

This clone was seen more than once but under ten times. This chain connects TRBV19 to TRBJ2-1, with D perhaps matching TRBD2 (6 bases). Trimming removed 3 bases at V and 8 bases at J, with 8 bases between. The CDR3 spans 12 residues. CDR1 is LNHDA and CDR2 is SQIVND in the germline V gene (reference sequence). CDR3 coding DNA: TGTGCCAGTAGTATTGCGGGGTATGAGCAGTTCTTC. This gives the protein CASSIAGYEQFF.

This sequence joins TRBV6-6 and TRBJ1-1; D not resolved. There are 15 residues in the CDR3. Germline V gene data show CDR1 as MNHNY and CDR2 as SVGAGI (reference sequence). Trimming took off 0 bases at V and 3 bases at J, with 11 bases between the two ends. The chain's CDR3 is CASSYSMPGDTEAFF. The CDR3 DNA sequence: TGTGCCAGCAGTTACTCGATGCCAGGTGACACTGAAGCTTTCTTT.

The V call is TRBV7-5, the J call TRBJ1-1; no check of the table's D call, TRBD1, against the DNA was made. TRBV7-5 is recorded as a pseudogene. The CDR3 has 13 residues. The CDR3 nucleotides read TGTGCCAGCGGCGAGGAGCCAGGGACTGAAGCTTTCTTT. Translating gives CASGEEPGTEAFF.

CDR3 DNA sequence: TGTGCCAGCGGACAGGGAGGCTCTGGAAACACCATATATTTT. Residues: CASGQGGSGNTIYF. The chain couples TRBV19 to TRBJ1-3, with 8 bases identical to TRBD1. J lost 0 bases, V lost 9 bases, and 4 bases had no gene match. Germline V gene data show CDR1 as LNHDA and CDR2 as SQIVND (reference sequence). This CDR3 is 14 amino acids long.

The J gene is TRBJ1-5, the V gene TRBV7-9; TRBD1 matches 9 bases. The CDR3 has 12 residues. With 5 bases clipped from V and 11 bases from J, the junction kept 4 bases outside the gene matches. Germline assignment: CDR1 SEHNR and CDR2 FQNEAQ (reference sequence). CDR3 region: CASSGQGLAQHF. The CDR3 DNA reads TGTGCCAGCAGCGGACAGGGGCTGGCCCAGCATTTT.

The chain uses TRBV7-6 and TRBJ2-7; maybe TRBD1 (6 bases). The CDR3 contains 14 residues. Per the germline V gene, CDR1 is SGHVS and CDR2 is FNYEAQ. V was clipped by 6 bases and J by 3 bases, with 15 bases between them. The chain's CDR3 is CASRGHANLYEQYF. In nucleotides, the CDR3 is TGTGCCAGCAGGGGACACGCTAATCTCTACGAGCAGTACTTC.

The V call is TRBV4-1, the J call TRBJ1-3; no firm D call. Trimming left V 1 base short and J 11 bases short, with 15 bases between. Per germline, CDR1 MGHRA and CDR2 YSYEKL. The CDR3 covers 14 residues. CDR3 coding DNA: TGCGCCAGCAGCCAAGTCAACAATCCCTCCGCCATATATTTT. This encodes CASSQVNNPSAIYF.

The chain joins TRBV19 to TRBJ2-4, with 10 positions matching TRBD2. The CDR3 sequence is 16 residues long. Trimming took 10 bases from V and 0 from J; bases not matched to a gene: 9. CDR1 is LNHDA and CDR2 is SQIVND in the germline V gene (reference sequence). CDR3 DNA: TGTGCCATAGGACTAGCGGACAATTTAGCCAAAAACATTCAGTACTTC. Protein product: CAIGLADNLAKNIQYF.

V is TRBV7-8 and J is TRBJ1-1; no clear D. Looked up from germline, CDR1 is SGHVS and CDR2 is FQNEAQ. Trimming pared 1 base from V and 7 bases from J, leaving 13 bases between. The CDR3 is 14 residues long. CDR3 bases: TGTGCCAGCAGCTTAGTTGCGGGGAGACGTGAAGCTTTCTTT. It specifies CASSLVAGRREAFF. Filled out from reference TRBV7-8 and TRBJ1-1, the complete variable domain reads GAGVSQSPRYKVAKRGQDVALRCDPISGHVSLFWYQQALGQGPEFLTYFQNEAQLDKSGLPSDRFFAERPEGSVSTLKIQRTQQEDSAVYLCASSLVAGRREAFFGQGTRLTVV.

The J gene is TRBJ2-7, the V gene TRBV11-2; TRBD1 matches 9 bases. J lost 3 bases, V lost 3 bases, and 6 bases had no gene match. This CDR3 is built from 15 residues. The V gene's germline CDR1 is SGHAT and CDR2 FQNNGV. The CDR3 spells CASSFTGGPNYEQYF. CDR3 coding DNA: TGTGCCAGCAGCTTCACAGGGGGCCCGAACTACGAGCAGTACTTC.

This clone has just one count. The chain employs TRBV7-2 and TRBJ1-6, with TRBD1 matching 7 bases. The CDR3 has 19 residues. Looked up from germline, CDR1 is SGHTA and CDR2 is FQGNSA. Trimming at V came to 4 bases and at J to 4 bases, leaving 16 bases not matched to a gene. For the CDR3, the DNA is TGTGCCAGCAGCTCAGAAGGCGATGGGGGACAGCTATATAATTCACCCCTCCACTTT. This sequence encodes CASSSEGDGGQLYNSPLHF.

The J gene is TRBJ2-3, the V gene TRBV13; possible D gene TRBD1, 6 bases. Germline V lookup: CDR1 PRHDT, CDR2 FYEKMQ (reference sequence). The CDR3 consists of 13 residues. V lost 4 bases and J 4 bases, leaving 9 bases between the germline ends. The CDR3 bases are TGTGCCAGCAGCTCACAGGGCTCAGATACGCAGTATTTT. Residues: CASSSQGSDTQYF.

The chain links TRBV5-1 to TRBJ1-2; D might be TRBD1 (5 bases). Germline CDR1 reads SGHRS; CDR2 reads YFSETQ. V was trimmed by 4 bases and J by 4 bases, leaving 14 bases between them. The CDR3 runs 14 residues. The CDR3 DNA sequence: TGCGCCAGCAGCCTGGGGCCCCCCGCCTATGGCTACACCTTC. Its translation: CASSLGPPAYGYTF.

The rearrangement links TRBV9 to TRBJ1-2; no firm D call. CDR1 and CDR2 (germline): SGDLS, YYNGEE. V gave up 0 bases and J gave up 2 bases, with 20 bases separating them. The CDR3 is 18 residues long. The CDR3 DNA reads as TGTGCCAGCAGCGTAGCTGAGGTCCGGGAGGAAAGAAACTATGGCTACACCTTC. As protein: CASSVAEVREERNYGYTF.

This chain joins TRBV5-4 and TRBJ2-3; D possibly corresponds to TRBD2 (5 bases). Germline V CDR1 and CDR2: SGHNT, YYREEE (reference sequence). Deletions cut 6 bases from V and 3 bases from J, with 20 bases between. The CDR3 spans 16 residues. CDR3 region: CASNRKLGAWTDTQYF. DNA of the CDR3: TGTGCCAGCAATCGGAAGCTGGGAGCTTGGACAGATACGCAGTATTTT.

The chain is built from TRBV4-3 and TRBJ1-2; D uncertain. The CDR3 is made up of 13 amino acids. The ends were cut back, 1 base at V and 5 bases at J, with 8 bases in the middle. Per germline, CDR1 LGHNA and CDR2 YSLEER. The CDR3 sequence: CASSQGRGYGYTF. CDR3 nucleotides: TGCGCCAGCAGCCAAGGCCGCGGGTATGGCTACACCTTC.

The rearrangement links TRBV5-1 to TRBJ2-5; 13 bases map to TRBD2. The CDR3 has 15 residues. CDR1 is SGHRS and CDR2 is YFSETQ in the germline V gene. V dropped 2 bases and J dropped 5; count of bases not matched to a gene: 3. The CDR3 protein is CASSFAGLAGETQYF. The CDR3 DNA reads TGCGCCAGCAGCTTTGCGGGACTAGCGGGGGAGACCCAGTACTTC.

This sequence joins TRBV2 and TRBJ2-5; tentatively, D is TRBD1 (5 bases). The J call may be mistaken, given a closer DNA end match to TRBJ2-7. CDR3 length equals 13 residues. Germline values: CDR1 SNHLY, CDR2 FYNNEI. CDR3 amino acids: CASSGGRAYEQYF. As DNA, the CDR3 is TGTGCCAGCAGTGGGGGCAGGGCCTACGAGCAGTACTTC.

The chain has TRBV4-3 and TRBJ1-2; TRBD1 aligns across 9 bases. With V trimmed by 1 base and J by 0 bases, 12 bases remained unmatched. CDR1 and CDR2 from the germline V gene are LGHNA and YSLEER. The CDR3 has 19 amino acids. The CDR3 is CASSQVGGGQGDPNYGYTF. The DNA of the CDR3 is TGCGCCAGCAGCCAAGTGGGTGGGGGACAGGGAGACCCTAACTATGGCTACACCTTC.

This chain joins TRBV5-1 and TRBJ2-5; 14 positions match TRBD2. CDR1 and CDR2 from the germline V gene are SGHRS and YFSETQ. The V gene end was trimmed by 0 bases and the J gene end by 5 bases; junction bases not matched to a gene: 3. The CDR3 contains 16 residues. The CDR3 is CASSLGGTSGSETQYF. CDR3 DNA sequence: TGCGCCAGCAGCTTGGGAGGGACTAGCGGGAGTGAGACCCAGTACTTC.

The gene calls are TRBV7-6 and TRBJ1-1, with TRBD1 as a possible D gene (6 bases). Germline V gene lookup returns CDR1 SGHVS and CDR2 FNYEAQ. CDR3 length: 15 residues. The V gene lost 3 bases and the J gene lost 5 bases, with 16 bases spanning the gap. CDR3 coding DNA: TGTGCCAGCAGCTTCAGCCCAGGGGATCGAACTGAAGCTTTCTTT. Its translation: CASSFSPGDRTEAFF.

This clone was seen a few times. The rearrangement joins TRBV10-2 to TRBJ2-7, with 8 bases identical to TRBD1. The CDR3 is 13 amino acids. Trimming cost V 6 bases and J 1 base; bases outside gene matches: 2. Germline V gene sequence: CDR1 WSHSY, CDR2 SAAADI. The CDR3 DNA reads as TGCGCCAGCAGCCAGGGGGCTTCCTACGAGCAGTACTTC. Its translation: CASSQGASYEQYF.

The chain links TRBV7-9 to TRBJ1-5; TRBD1 matches at 9 bases. Germline CDR1 reads SEHNR; CDR2 reads FQNEAQ (reference sequence). The CDR3 totals 13 residues. The V segment lost 8 bases and the J segment 4 bases; nucleotides outside the gene matches: 3. DNA of the CDR3: TGTGCCAGCGCCGGGACAGGGAATCAGCCCCAGCATTTT. This codes for CASAGTGNQPQHF.

About this clone itself: This likely came from a read error, as a far larger clone is one base away. V usage is TRBV6-5 and J usage is TRBJ1-1; D gene unclear. The V end lost 0 bases, the J end lost 0 bases, and 8 bases lay between the germline ends. CDR1 MNHEY and CDR2 SVGAGI come from the germline V gene. The CDR3 has 15 residues. The CDR3 DNA reads as TGTGCCAGCAGTTACTCGAGGCCCGTGAACACTGAAGCTTTCTTT. This sequence encodes CASSYSRPVNTEAFF.

The table lists this clone with a count of one. The chain recombines TRBV5-1 with TRBJ2-1, with TRBD2 matching over 16 bases. This CDR3 contains 19 residues. Germline V gives CDR1 SGHRS, CDR2 YFSETQ. The junction had 17 bases not matched to a gene; V was cut back by 4 bases and J by 10 bases. CDR3: CASSKGLAGGPPLTLEQFF. The CDR3 nucleotides are TGCGCCAGCAGCAAGGGACTAGCGGGAGGGCCCCCCCTCACTTTAGAGCAGTTCTTC.

Comment on this clone: Other DNA variants within this sample encode the same CDR3. The chain links TRBV4-1 to TRBJ2-7; D is undetermined. The CDR3 totals 12 residues. Looked up from germline, CDR1 is MGHRA and CDR2 is YSYEKL. The germline V and J ends were trimmed by 1 base and 4 bases, with 5 bases remaining between them. As DNA, the CDR3 is TGCGCCAGCAGCCAAGGTTCATACGAGCAGTACTTC. Translation: CASSQGSYEQYF.

The chain has TRBV2 and TRBJ2-5; 7 bases are shared with TRBD1. The last part of the DNA fits TRBJ2-7 better; the J call may be wrong. Germline CDR1 is SNHLY and CDR2 is FYNNEI. This CDR3 has 16 residues. The CDR3 spells CASSEAGRGQTYEQYF. DNA of the CDR3: TGTGCCAGCAGTGAAGCAGGTAGGGGACAGACATACGAGCAGTACTTC.

V is TRBV28 and J is TRBJ1-1, with D possibly matching TRBD1 (5 bases). The CDR3 has 12 residues. The ends were cut back, 3 bases at V and 11 bases at J, with 13 bases in the middle. Germline V CDR1 and CDR2: MDHEN, SYDVKM. The CDR3 reads CASSFSVGGAFF. CDR3 sequence (DNA): TGTGCCAGCAGTTTTTCTGTTGGGGGGGCTTTCTTT. The full variable domain, in which reference TRBV28 and TRBJ1-1 provide the parts outside the CDR3, is DVKVTQSSRYLVKRTGEKVFLECVQDMDHENMFWYRQDPGLGLRLIYFSYDVKMKEKGDIPEGYSVSREKKERFSLILESASTNQTSMYLCASSFSVGGAFFGQGTRLTVV.

This clone was observed a single time. This chain uses TRBV7-6 with TRBJ2-1; 9 nucleotides align to TRBD2. In germline, CDR1 is SGHVS, CDR2 FNYEAQ. V lost 3 bases to trimming and J lost 2 bases; unmatched junction nucleotides: 2. CDR3 length equals 15 residues. CDR3 DNA sequence: TGTGCCAGCAGCTTGGCGGGGGGGGCCTACAATGAGCAGTTCTTC. This encodes CASSLAGGAYNEQFF.

This clone was seen once. The rearrangement links TRBV5-1 to TRBJ2-1, with a weak D call TRBD2 (5 bases). Germline-derived CDR1 and CDR2 are SGHRS and YFSETQ. Trimming took off 1 base at V and 8 bases at J, with 13 bases between the two ends. This CDR3 contains 14 residues. The CDR3 sequence is CASSLRDLADEQFF. CDR3 DNA sequence: TGCGCCAGCAGCTTGCGGGATTTGGCTGATGAGCAGTTCTTC.